This T cell receptor (beta chain) was captured in a study of T cell responses to AZD1222 COVID-19 vaccine. The study's findings and limits: Reports indicate that nearly half of spike-specific TCRs are directed at unmutated variant regions. The study identified only six AZD1222 recipients as seropositive at baseline.

Unmatched junction bases numbered 16, after V lost 3 bases and J lost 0 bases. This CDR3 has 21 residues. CDR1 SGHRS and CDR2 YFSETQ come from the germline V gene. The table lists this clone with a count of one. Antigen unknown. Method: immunoSEQ multiplex PCR; TCRdb's copy keeps in-frame clones and lacks some. The sample consists of over 100,000 clones, over 85% of them appearing once. The sequenced sample was peripheral blood, obtained on day 0 of AZD1222 vaccination. The chain couples TRBV5-1 to TRBJ2-2; 11 nucleotides match TRBD2. The TCR comes from an adult in good health. Here the CDR3 DNA reads TGCGCCAGCAGCTCGGTAGTACCGGGACTAGCGGATCTCGCGAACACCGGGGAGCTGTTTTTT. Translated: CASSSVVPGLADLANTGELFF.